The 26 T cell receptor beta chains reported below all come from one sample, sequenced in a study of blood T cell repertoires in COVID-19. TCRdb's copy holds only in-frame clones and misses some; the assay was immunoSEQ multiplex PCR. The repertoire holds about 440,000 clones, with less than 95% as singletons. The sample taken for sequencing was PBMCs or T cells enriched from blood (not recorded which). The origin of the receptors is a man aged 18 to 30 who had recovered from COVID-19.

The chain has TRBV14 and TRBJ2-6, with 10 bases lining up with TRBD1. The CDR3 runs to 17 residues. The V segment lost 4 bases and the J segment 4 bases; nucleotides outside the gene matches: 7. The germline V gene encodes CDR1 SGHDN and CDR2 FVKESK. The CDR3 DNA reads as TGTGCCAGCAGCCCCGGGACAGGGGTTGTGGGGGCCAACGTCCTGACTTTC. Protein: CASSPGTGVVGANVLTF.

The chain combines TRBV5-6 with TRBJ1-2; D is unclear. Germline values: CDR1 SGHDT, CDR2 YYEEEE. The CDR3 has 11 amino acids. V dropped 2 bases and J dropped 8 bases, with 7 bases sitting between them. CDR3 nucleotide sequence: TGTGCCAGCAGCTTCGAGGGCGGCTACACCTTC. It is translated as CASSFEGGYTF.

This chain links TRBV5-1 with TRBJ1-3; no reliable D call. The CDR3 runs to 11 residues. Germline V gene lookup returns CDR1 SGHRS and CDR2 YFSETQ. V dropped 0 bases and J dropped 8 bases, with 3 bases sitting between them. The CDR3 region has the DNA TGCGCCAGCAGCTTGGGCGACACCATATATTTT. This sequence encodes CASSLGDTIYF.

V gene TRBV5-1 combines with J gene TRBJ1-1; 8 positions agree with TRBD1. Looked up from germline, CDR1 is SGHRS and CDR2 is YFSETQ. This CDR3 is built from 14 residues. The V gene end was trimmed by 4 bases and the J gene end by 6 bases; junction bases not matched to a gene: 8. CDR3 in amino acids: CASSGGTGRAEAFF. The CDR3 DNA reads TGCGCCAGCAGCGGGGGGACAGGAAGAGCTGAAGCTTTCTTT.

This sequence joins TRBV2 and TRBJ2-2; D is perhaps TRBD2 (6 bases). Trimming shortened V by 1 base and J by 4 bases, and 10 bases separated the two germline ends. CDR3 length equals 15 residues. In germline, CDR1 is SNHLY, CDR2 FYNNEI. CDR3 DNA sequence: TGTGCCAGCAGTGAAGGCGGACTAAGCACCGGGGAGCTGTTTTTT. Its protein product is CASSEGGLSTGELFF.

The chain employs TRBV20-1 and TRBJ2-1; D not certain. The CDR3 contains 11 residues. The germline CDR1 and CDR2 sequences are DFQATT and SNEGSKA (reference sequence). V was clipped by 5 bases and J by 7 bases, with 9 bases between them. The CDR3 region is CSAPLTNEQFF. The DNA for the CDR3 is TGCAGTGCTCCCTTAACAAATGAGCAGTTCTTC.

This chain connects TRBV6-1 to TRBJ2-3, with a possible D match to TRBD2 (6 bases). Germline V gives CDR1 MNHNS, CDR2 SASEGT. There are 15 residues in the CDR3. The V gene lost 2 bases and the J gene lost 5 bases, with 14 bases spanning the gap. The CDR3 nucleotides are TGTGCCAGCAGTGAATGGTCAGGGAGGAAAGATACGCAGTATTTT. As protein: CASSEWSGRKDTQYF.

The genes are TRBV30 and TRBJ2-7, with 9 nucleotides matching TRBD1. V lost 0 bases to trimming and J lost 4 bases; unmatched junction nucleotides: 7. The CDR3 consists of 15 residues. Germline V gene sequence: CDR1 GTSNPN, CDR2 SVGIG (reference sequence). As DNA, the CDR3 is TGTGCCTGGAGTGTCTCCACAGGGGGCGCGTACGAGCAGTACTTC. It encodes CAWSVSTGGAYEQYF.

V gene TRBV3-1 (or the pseudogene TRBV3-2) combines with J gene TRBJ2-3; D unresolved. Per the germline V gene, CDR1 is LGHDT and CDR2 is YNNKEL (reference sequence). The CDR3 has 12 amino acids. The V end lost 1 base, the J end lost 8 bases, and 7 bases lay between the germline ends. The CDR3 region is CASSQAGSTQYF. Here the CDR3 DNA reads TGTGCCAGCAGCCAAGCAGGCAGTACGCAGTATTTT.

The chain joins TRBV5-1 to TRBJ1-1; TRBD1 aligns across 8 bases. The CDR3 consists of 15 residues. Trimming removed 3 bases from V and 4 bases from J; junction bases left unmatched: 8. Germline V gene sequence: CDR1 SGHRS, CDR2 YFSETQ. The CDR3 reads CASSSLGQGGTEAFF. DNA for the CDR3: TGCGCCAGCAGCTCACTCGGACAGGGTGGCACTGAAGCTTTCTTT.

V usage is TRBV7-8 and J usage is TRBJ2-7; D possibly corresponds to TRBD1 (6 bases). The CDR3 runs 14 residues. Between the trimmed V and J ends, which lost 5 bases and 1 base, there was a span of 12 bases. Looked up from germline, CDR1 is SGHVS and CDR2 is FQNEAQ. Here the CDR3 DNA reads TGTGCCAGCAGCCTGGACAGCAAGTCCTACGAGCAGTACTTC. Translation: CASSLDSKSYEQYF.

This rearrangement joins TRBV5-6 to TRBJ2-7, with D maybe TRBD2 (5 bases). CDR1 and CDR2 from the germline V gene are SGHDT and YYEEEE. V was clipped by 2 bases and J by 3 bases, with 9 bases between them. This CDR3 has 13 residues. This CDR3 is CASSFPGNYEQYF. The CDR3 nucleotides read TGTGCCAGCAGCTTCCCCGGGAACTACGAGCAGTACTTC.

This sequence joins TRBV5-1 and TRBJ1-1, with a possible D match to TRBD1 (5 bases). Trimming shortened V by 4 bases and J by 5 bases, and 12 bases separated the two germline ends. The CDR3 consists of 13 residues. In germline, CDR1 is SGHRS, CDR2 YFSETQ. CDR3 DNA sequence: TGCGCCAGCAGCCTCGGGGGTCGGACTGAAGCTTTCTTT. Protein sequence: CASSLGGRTEAFF.

The CDR3 region is CASSVLAGNEQFF. CDR3 DNA: TGTGCCAGCAGCGTTCTAGCTGGCAATGAGCAGTTCTTC. V and J are TRBV5-4 and TRBJ2-1; D is possibly TRBD2 (5 bases). The CDR3 spans 13 residues. V gave up 4 bases and J gave up 6 bases, with 11 bases separating them. CDR1 and CDR2 from the germline V gene are SGHNT and YYREEE (reference sequence).

The chain links TRBV11-3 to TRBJ2-4, with 8 nucleotides matching TRBD1. The germline CDR1 and CDR2 sequences are SGHNT and YENEEA. Losses at the gene ends were 5 bases for V and 5 bases for J; bases not matched to a gene: 8. The CDR3 extends over 15 amino acids. The CDR3 is CASSPAWDRQNIQYF. The CDR3 DNA reads as TGTGCCAGCAGCCCTGCCTGGGACAGGCAAAACATTCAGTACTTC.

The chain couples TRBV2 to TRBJ1-6; D call uncertain. Looked up from germline, CDR1 is SNHLY and CDR2 is FYNNEI. The CDR3 has 15 residues. The V end was cut by 7 bases, the J end by 3 bases, with 13 bases between. CDR3 sequence (DNA): TGTGCCAGCAAAGTCTCCCAGAACTATAATTCACCCCTCCACTTT. It yields the protein CASKVSQNYNSPLHF.

This chain joins TRBV28 and TRBJ2-5; D may be TRBD2 (6 bases). V lost 5 bases and J 8 bases, leaving 18 bases between the germline ends. Germline CDR1 and CDR2: MDHEN and SYDVKM. The length of the CDR3 is 14 residues. CDR3 loop: CASSPGGSRPTQYF. DNA for the CDR3: TGTGCCAGCAGTCCCGGGGGTTCCCGACCCACCCAGTACTTC. The whole variable domain, remainder taken from reference TRBV28 and TRBJ2-5, is DVKVTQSSRYLVKRTGEKVFLECVQDMDHENMFWYRQDPGLGLRLIYFSYDVKMKEKGDIPEGYSVSREKKERFSLILESASTNQTSMYLCASSPGGSRPTQYFGPGTRLLVL.

The V and J genes are TRBV7-8 and TRBJ1-4; the D gene is possibly TRBD1 (5 bases). From germline, CDR1 is SGHVS and CDR2 FQNEAQ. The CDR3 is 15 amino acids. V dropped 2 bases and J dropped 7 bases, with 14 bases sitting between them. In DNA form, the CDR3 reads TGTGCCAGCAGCTTACAGGGCGGGGGTGGTGAAAAACTGTTTTTT. This encodes CASSLQGGGGEKLFF.

The DNA of the CDR3 is TGCAGCGTTACAGGACGCATCCAAGAGACCCAGTACTTC. Translating it yields CSVTGRIQETQYF. J is TRBJ2-5 and V is TRBV29-1; perhaps TRBD1 as D (5 bases). Germline V gives CDR1 SQVTM, CDR2 ANQGSEA. CDR3 size: 13 residues. V was cut by 5 bases and J by 1 base, with 11 bases left in between.

The genes are TRBV15 and TRBJ2-5, with 8 bases identical to TRBD1. Germline CDR1 is LNHNV and CDR2 is YYDKDF (reference sequence). J was trimmed by 4 bases and V by 2 bases; bases with no gene match: 6. The CDR3 totals 15 residues. CDR3 loop: CATSRSQGAGETQYF. In DNA, the CDR3 is TGTGCCACCAGCAGAAGCCAGGGGGCAGGAGAGACCCAGTACTTC.

The rearrangement joins TRBV2 to TRBJ1-4; 7 nucleotides agree with TRBD1. This CDR3 has 14 residues. The V gene's germline CDR1 is SNHLY and CDR2 FYNNEI. J was trimmed by 5 bases and V by 4 bases; bases with no gene match: 4. The CDR3 sequence is CASSGGTVNEKLFF. As DNA, the CDR3 is TGTGCCAGCAGTGGGGGGACAGTCAATGAAAAACTGTTTTTT.

The chain has TRBV6-5 and TRBJ1-1; weak D call: TRBD1 (5 bases). Germline assignment: CDR1 MNHEY and CDR2 SVGAGI. Between the trimmed V and J ends, which lost 7 bases and 3 bases, there was a span of 12 bases. The CDR3 spans 13 residues. CDR3 sequence (DNA): TGTGCCAGCAATATTAAAGGGGACACTGAAGCTTTCTTT. Protein product: CASNIKGDTEAFF.

The J gene is TRBJ2-5, the V gene TRBV9; D may be TRBD2 (5 bases). V lost 0 bases to trimming and J lost 5 bases, with 11 bases between them. The CDR3 consists of 14 residues. The V gene's germline CDR1 is SGDLS and CDR2 YYNGEE. CDR3 amino acids: CASSVGAAVETQYF. The CDR3 nucleotides are TGTGCCAGCAGCGTAGGGGCAGCGGTGGAGACCCAGTACTTC.

The CDR3 loop is CASRPGQGAAGNTIYF. The DNA for the CDR3 is TGTGCCAGCAGACCGGGACAGGGGGCGGCAGGAAACACCATATATTTT. The V and J genes are TRBV2 and TRBJ1-3, with 12 nucleotides matching TRBD1. Germline lookup yields CDR1 SNHLY and CDR2 FYNNEI. This CDR3 comprises 16 residues. Trimming took 6 bases from V and 4 from J; bases not matched to a gene: 7.

The chain uses TRBV2 and TRBJ2-2; TRBD2 matches 10 bases. CDR3 length: 16 amino acids. The trim removed 4 bases at V and 3 bases at J, leaving 5 bases unmatched. Germline CDR1 reads SNHLY; CDR2 reads FYNNEI. CDR3 sequence: CASSVGLADYTGELFF. In DNA form, the CDR3 reads TGTGCCAGCAGTGTCGGACTAGCGGATTACACCGGGGAGCTGTTTTTT.

A single count supports this clone. The genes are TRBV28 and TRBJ1-5; a weak D match, TRBD1 (6 bases). This CDR3 has 16 amino acids. In germline, CDR1 is MDHEN, CDR2 SYDVKM. V was clipped by 6 bases and J by 1 base, with 16 bases between them. CDR3 DNA: TGTGCCAGCAGATATACCGGGACAACAAGCAATCAGCCCCAGCATTTT. This codes for CASRYTGTTSNQPQHF.